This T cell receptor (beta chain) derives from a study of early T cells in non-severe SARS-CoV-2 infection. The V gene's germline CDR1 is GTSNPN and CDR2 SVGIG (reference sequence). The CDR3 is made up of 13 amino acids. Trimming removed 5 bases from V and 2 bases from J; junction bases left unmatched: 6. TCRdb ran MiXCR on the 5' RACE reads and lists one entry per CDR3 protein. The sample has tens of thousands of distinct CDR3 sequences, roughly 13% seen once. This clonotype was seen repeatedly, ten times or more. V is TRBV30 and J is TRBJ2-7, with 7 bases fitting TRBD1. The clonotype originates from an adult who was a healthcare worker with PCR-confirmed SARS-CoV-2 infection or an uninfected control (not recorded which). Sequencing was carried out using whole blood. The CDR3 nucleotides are TGTGCCTGGGCGACAGGGCGCCCCTACGAGCAGTACTTC. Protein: CAWATGRPYEQYF.